The 3 T cell receptor beta chains below were found in one sample sequenced in a study of blood T cell repertoires in COVID-19 (dated by TCRdb to 2018 to 2020). To prepare the library, the immunoSEQ multiplex PCR assay was applied. As stored in TCRdb, this immuneACCESS dataset retains in-frame rearrangements with V and J assigned. A fraction of the clones does not appear; measured against another copy, unresolved V genes explain less than half of the discrepancy, and the remainder lacks a known reason. This sample holds under 250,000 clones; 90% to 95% were observed only once. Clones ranked in the top ten supply around 0.84% of the sample. Specimen: peripheral blood. The receptor set was obtained from a man in his sixties with COVID-19, enrolled during active disease.

This clone came up once. This chain links TRBV29-1 with TRBJ2-7; 9 bases fit TRBD1. Germline CDR1 SQVTM, CDR2 ANQGSEA. V dropped 1 base and J dropped 3; count of bases not matched to a gene: 1. The CDR3 has 13 residues. In DNA form, the CDR3 reads TGCAGCGTTGAAGGGACAGGGGTCTACGAGCAGTACTTC. This codes for CSVEGTGVYEQYF.

The chain joins TRBV9 to TRBJ2-2; D not resolved. This CDR3 spans 14 amino acids. Looked up from germline, CDR1 is SGDLS and CDR2 is YYNGEE. Trimming removed 2 bases from V and 0 bases from J, with 5 bases in between. CDR3 region: CASSVGTNTGELFF. For the CDR3, the DNA is TGTGCCAGCAGCGTTGGCACGAACACCGGGGAGCTGTTTTTT.

This clone was observed a few times. The chain carries TRBV9 and TRBJ1-2; D is perhaps TRBD1 (5 bases). V lost 4 bases, J lost 8 bases, and 18 bases lay in between. This CDR3 has 14 amino acids. Germline CDR1 is SGDLS and CDR2 is YYNGEE. The CDR3 region has the DNA TGTGCCAGCAGCCAGGGAGGCGCCGGCTCGGGCTACACCTTC. This translates into CASSQGGAGSGYTF.